This T cell receptor (beta chain) was recovered during a study of response to subunit inactivated influenza vaccine. This clonotype was observed a few times. MiXCR was run by TCRdb on the RT-PCR reads, yielding one entry per CDR3 protein. The table lists around 160,000 distinct CDR3 sequences, about a tenth of them singletons. This CDR3 is 14 amino acids long. CDR1 is DFQATT and CDR2 is SNEGSKA in the germline V gene (reference sequence). V shed 7 bases, J shed 1 base, and the junction held 7 bases outside the gene matches. This sequence was found in a man in his forties or fifties who received an inactivated influenza vaccine. J is TRBJ1-1 and V is TRBV20-1; TRBD1 matches at 9 bases. Sequencing used non-naive T cells sorted from PBMCs, obtained roughly 47 days after vaccination. The CDR3 nucleotides read TGCAGTGTAGATACAGGGGGCTCGAACACTGAAGCTTTCTTT. This sequence encodes CSVDTGGSNTEAFF.